The 28 T cell receptor beta chains below all came from one sample that was sequenced in a study of OX40 agonist ivuxolimab in advanced cancers. Sequenced by immunoSEQ multiplex PCR; TCRdb stores in-frame clones only, minus some. The sample includes over 60,000 clones, around 88% of them seen just once. The specimen comprised CD4+ or CD8+ T cells sorted from blood, sampled in a trial of the OX40 agonist ivuxolimab. These receptors were obtained from an adult with an advanced solid tumor such as melanoma, head and neck, liver or kidney cancer.

The chain couples TRBV9 to TRBJ1-6; no clear D gene. The CDR3 is 13 amino acids. CDR1 SGDLS and CDR2 YYNGEE come from the germline V gene. The CDR3 nucleotides are TGTGCTTATAGGGAGGGCCTGGATTCACCCCTCCACTTT. Translation gives CAYREGLDSPLHF.

The CDR3: CASSQRGLNQPQHF. The DNA for the CDR3 is TGTGCCAGCAGCCAAAGGGGCCTAAATCAGCCCCAGCATTTT. This chain uses TRBV16 with TRBJ1-5; tentatively, D is TRBD1 (5 bases). This CDR3 region has 14 residues. V gave up 2 bases and J gave up 4 bases, with 9 bases separating them. Germline V gives CDR1 KGHSY, CDR2 FQNENV.

The chain combines TRBV13 with TRBJ2-7; a weak D match, TRBD1 (6 bases). Germline CDR1 PRHDT, CDR2 FYEKMQ (reference sequence). V was shortened by 5 bases and J by 5 bases, with 19 bases between the two germline ends. The CDR3 sequence is 15 residues long. CDR3 sequence reads: CASSPPRGRGHEQYF. The DNA of the CDR3 is TGTGCCAGCAGCCCCCCCCGAGGCAGGGGCCACGAGCAGTACTTC.

The genes are TRBV20-1 and TRBJ2-1, with D perhaps TRBD1 (6 bases). V was trimmed by 6 bases and J by 12 bases, leaving 15 bases between them. The CDR3 has 11 amino acids. Germline V gives CDR1 DFQATT, CDR2 SNEGSKA (reference sequence). CDR3: CSASTGKGQFF. CDR3 nucleotides: TGCAGTGCCAGTACAGGGAAAGGGCAGTTCTTC.

V gene TRBV6-5 combines with J gene TRBJ1-1, with a possible D match to TRBD1 (6 bases). CDR3 length: 14 amino acids. The V end lost 6 bases, the J end lost 1 base, and 12 bases lay between the germline ends. The V gene's germline CDR1 is MNHEY and CDR2 SVGAGI. CDR3 nucleotide sequence: TGTGCCAGCAGACCACAGGGACCGAACACTGAAGCTTTCTTT. Protein: CASRPQGPNTEAFF.

The V and J genes are TRBV19 and TRBJ2-2, with 10 bases lining up with TRBD1. V lost 5 bases to trimming and J lost 4 bases; unmatched junction nucleotides: 7. The CDR3 covers 16 residues. Per the germline V gene, CDR1 is LNHDA and CDR2 is SQIVND (reference sequence). For the CDR3, the DNA is TGTGCCAGTAGTTCTCTTGGGACAGGGGTCACCGGGGAGCTGTTTTTT. Protein: CASSSLGTGVTGELFF.

The V call is TRBV4-3, the J call TRBJ2-5, with D unclear. CDR1 and CDR2 (germline): LGHNA, YSLEER. Trimming pared 4 bases from V and 4 bases from J, leaving 10 bases between. This CDR3 contains 13 residues. This CDR3 is CASSPRRRETQYF. The CDR3 nucleotides are TGCGCCAGCAGCCCCCGGAGAAGAGAGACCCAGTACTTC.

The sample holds one count of this clone. The V and J genes are TRBV6-6 and TRBJ2-7; TRBD2 is a possible D gene (6 bases). Trimming left V 7 bases short and J 5 bases short, with 24 bases between. This CDR3 has 16 residues. From germline, CDR1 is MNHNY and CDR2 SVGAGI (reference sequence). The DNA for the CDR3 is TGTGCCAGCACACCCCCCAGAAAGGGGAGGTTAGACGAGCAGTACTTC. Translated, it gives CASTPPRKGRLDEQYF.

The chain is built from TRBV4-2 and TRBJ2-3; D is unclear. Germline V CDR1 and CDR2: LGHNA, YNFKEQ. The CDR3 extends over 18 amino acids. The ends were cut back, 0 bases at V and 5 bases at J, with 21 bases in the middle. CDR3 sequence reads: CASSQEMGIPGPQDTQYF. In DNA, the CDR3 is TGTGCCAGCAGCCAAGAGATGGGGATACCCGGACCACAAGATACGCAGTATTTT.

The chain joins TRBV4-2 to TRBJ2-1; 7 positions agree with TRBD2. CDR3 length: 14 residues. Germline-derived CDR1 and CDR2 are LGHNA and YNFKEQ. The J segment lost 10 bases and the V segment lost 4 bases, leaving 10 bases of the junction unmatched. In DNA, the CDR3 is TGTGCCAGCAGCCGGCCGGAGATGGGACTAGAGCAGTTCTTC. Its translation is CASSRPEMGLEQFF.

The chain combines TRBV18 with TRBJ2-7, with D tentatively TRBD1 or TRBD2 (5 bases each). The CDR3 is 14 residues long. V lost 3 bases and J 4 bases, leaving 13 bases between the germline ends. Germline assignment: CDR1 KGHSH and CDR2 LQKENI. The CDR3 region is CASSPPGTPYEQYF. The CDR3, as DNA: TGTGCCAGCTCACCCCCAGGGACCCCTTACGAGCAGTACTTC.

This chain connects TRBV15 to TRBJ1-4; D is ambiguous. The CDR3 consists of 15 residues. Germline lookup yields CDR1 LNHNV and CDR2 YYDKDF (reference sequence). Between the trimmed V and J ends, which lost 5 bases and 6 bases, there was a span of 16 bases. CDR3 bases: TGTGCCACCAGCGGCAGACGGGGATCCCATGAAAAACTGTTTTTT. It encodes CATSGRRGSHEKLFF.

The rearrangement joins TRBV18 to TRBJ2-3; D possibly corresponds to TRBD2 (5 bases). This CDR3 spans 16 amino acids. Per the germline V gene, CDR1 is KGHSH and CDR2 is LQKENI. Trimming removed 2 bases at V and 2 bases at J, with 14 bases between. Here the CDR3 DNA reads TGTGCCAGCTCACCAAACATGGACTTCAACACAGATACGCAGTATTTT. Its protein is CASSPNMDFNTDTQYF.

This clone showed up just a few times. This chain uses TRBV6-6 with TRBJ2-7; D not resolved. Per germline, CDR1 MNHNY and CDR2 SVGAGI (reference sequence). The germline V and J ends were trimmed by 6 bases and 0 bases, with 9 bases remaining between them. This CDR3 has 13 residues. Here the CDR3 reads CASRTPFSYEQYF. CDR3 coding DNA: TGTGCCAGCAGAACACCTTTCTCCTACGAGCAGTACTTC.

The rearrangement joins TRBV20-1 to TRBJ1-2; 8 nucleotides agree with TRBD1. This CDR3 has 11 amino acids. Germline V gives CDR1 DFQATT, CDR2 SNEGSKA (reference sequence). V lost 6 bases and J lost 6; bases outside the gene matches: 3. The CDR3 bases are TGCAGTGCCAGGGGGCTTCATGGCTACACCTTC. Protein sequence: CSARGLHGYTF.

The gene calls are TRBV6-6 and TRBJ2-5; 7 bases align to TRBD1. The V and J ends lost 5 bases and 9 bases, in that order; junction bases with no gene match: 12. The CDR3 sequence is 14 residues long. Germline V gene data show CDR1 as MNHNY and CDR2 as SVGAGI (reference sequence). This CDR3 is CASSRDRDIGAQYF. The CDR3 DNA is TGTGCCAGCAGTAGAGACAGGGACATTGGGGCCCAGTACTTC.

The chain combines TRBV19 with TRBJ1-5; 8 bases agree with TRBD1. The junction had 9 bases not matched to a gene; V was cut back by 4 bases and J by 7 bases. This CDR3 spans 15 amino acids. Germline lookup yields CDR1 LNHDA and CDR2 SQIVND (reference sequence). The CDR3 DNA reads TGTGCCAGTAGTAAGGAACTGACAGGGGACCAGCCCCAGCATTTT. Encoded protein: CASSKELTGDQPQHF.

The V and J genes are TRBV6-1 and TRBJ1-4, with a possible D match to TRBD1 (6 bases). The ends were cut back, 2 bases at V and 5 bases at J, with 9 bases in the middle. CDR1 and CDR2 from the germline V gene are MNHNS and SASEGT. This CDR3 has 14 amino acids. CDR3 loop: CASSELGGNEKLFF. For the CDR3, the DNA is TGTGCCAGCAGTGAATTAGGGGGGAATGAAAAACTGTTTTTT.

The chain links TRBV5-1 to TRBJ1-4; unclear D gene. This CDR3 has 17 amino acids. Trimming removed 4 bases at V and 2 bases at J, with 18 bases between. Germline V lookup: CDR1 SGHRS, CDR2 YFSETQ. DNA of the CDR3: TGCGCCAGCAGCCTAGGTAGTTACAGAGGCACTAATGAAAAACTGTTTTTT. Its translation is CASSLGSYRGTNEKLFF.

The V gene is TRBV28, the J gene TRBJ1-1; 12 bases line up with TRBD1. V was clipped by 6 bases and J by 4 bases; unmatched bases: 6. The CDR3 is 15 residues long. Germline CDR1 is MDHEN and CDR2 is SYDVKM. Written as DNA, the CDR3 is TGTGCCAGCAGCCGATCGGGACAGGGGGCCACTGAAGCTTTCTTT. Translation: CASSRSGQGATEAFF.

The genes are TRBV28 and TRBJ1-4, with 7 bases fitting TRBD1. The germline gives CDR1 MDHEN, CDR2 SYDVKM. CDR3 length equals 15 residues. V dropped 8 bases and J dropped 5; count of bases not matched to a gene: 11. CDR3 sequence reads: CASLEGGTENEKLFF. CDR3 in DNA: TGTGCCAGCCTTGAGGGGGGGACAGAAAATGAAAAACTGTTTTTT.

The chain joins TRBV7-2 to TRBJ2-7; 7 nucleotides align to TRBD2. The CDR3 has 15 residues. V dropped 2 bases and J dropped 3; count of bases not matched to a gene: 7. Germline CDR1 is SGHTA and CDR2 is FQGNSA. The CDR3 DNA reads as TGTGCCAGCAGCTTACTTGGCGGGAGTATCTACGAGCAGTACTTC. Its protein is CASSLLGGSIYEQYF. Full variable domain (missing parts from reference TRBV7-2 and TRBJ2-7): GAGVSQSPSNKVTEKGKDVELRCDPISGHTALYWYRQSLGQGLEFLIYFQGNSAPDKSGLPSDRFSAERTGGSVSTLTIQRTQQEDSAVYLCASSLLGGSIYEQYFGPGTRLTVT.

V and J are TRBV7-2 and TRBJ1-2; TRBD1 matches at 8 bases. Trimming cost V 1 base and J 8 bases; bases outside gene matches: 9. The CDR3 consists of 15 residues. Germline lookup yields CDR1 SGHTA and CDR2 FQGNSA. The CDR3 spells CASSLGGTGSAGYTF. CDR3 nucleotides: TGTGCCAGCAGCTTAGGGGGGACAGGAAGTGCCGGCTACACCTTC.

The genes are TRBV7-3 and TRBJ2-1; unclear D gene. Trimming shortened V by 5 bases and J by 7 bases, and 18 bases separated the two germline ends. The CDR3 has 15 residues. Germline CDR1 and CDR2: SGHTA and FQGTGA. The CDR3 loop reads CASSLRLAPNNEQFF. In DNA, the CDR3 is TGTGCCAGCAGCCTCAGACTGGCGCCAAATAATGAGCAGTTCTTC.

This clone has only a few counts. The rearrangement joins TRBV29-1 to TRBJ1-1; the D gene is possibly TRBD1 (6 bases). V was pared by 8 bases and J by 11 bases, with 15 bases between. This CDR3 comprises 10 residues. CDR1 is SQVTM and CDR2 is ANQGSEA in the germline V gene. The CDR3 protein is CSITTGMAFF. The CDR3 DNA follows: TGCAGCATCACAACAGGGATGGCTTTCTTT.

The rearrangement links TRBV6-5 to TRBJ1-6; D is perhaps TRBD1 (5 bases). This CDR3 region has 12 residues. Trimming took off 5 bases at V and 8 bases at J, with 7 bases between the two ends. Germline V lookup: CDR1 MNHEY, CDR2 SVGAGI. CDR3 DNA: TGTGCCAGCAGTCCACAGGATTCACCCCTCCACTTT. Its protein product is CASSPQDSPLHF.

This rearrangement joins TRBV7-2 to TRBJ2-5, with 7 nucleotides matching TRBD2. Germline-derived CDR1 and CDR2 are SGHTA and FQGNSA. The CDR3 is 14 amino acids. J lost 2 bases, V lost 5 bases, and 5 bases had no gene match. The CDR3 sequence is CASSPAGAQETQYF. The CDR3 DNA reads as TGTGCCAGCAGCCCGGCGGGAGCACAAGAGACCCAGTACTTC.

The chain carries TRBV7-6 and TRBJ2-1, with D uncertain. The CDR3 has 16 amino acids. Trimming stripped 3 bases from V and 6 bases from J, with 18 bases between. Germline CDR1 SGHVS, CDR2 FNYEAQ. The chain's CDR3 is CASSLTNPGQTNEQFF. The CDR3 DNA follows: TGTGCCAGCAGCTTGACGAACCCTGGGCAGACCAATGAGCAGTTCTTC.